This T cell receptor (beta chain) was identified in a study of T cells in Graves' hyperthyroidism and ophthalmopathy. From more than 8 ml of fresh peripheral blood, PBMCs were isolated. This clonotype was detected ten times or more. Researchers took RNA transcripts and amplified the TCR beta CDR3 regions from them. TCR CDR3 underwent first-round RT-PCR with the HTBI primer set. TCRdb reanalysed the multiplex PCR reads using MiXCR and keeps one entry per CDR3 protein. The sample includes hundreds of thousands of distinct CDR3 sequences, less than 25% of them seen just once. Looked up from germline, CDR1 is MNHNS and CDR2 is SASEGT. With V trimmed by 7 bases and J by 1 base, 6 bases remained unmatched. This CDR3 spans 14 amino acids.

The TCR sequence derives from a woman aged 25 to 39 with Graves' ophthalmopathy. V is TRBV6-1 and J is TRBJ1-2; 7 bases line up with TRBD1. The sequenced sample consisted of blood. Here the CDR3 DNA reads TGTGCCAGCACCGGCCGGGACAGTAACTATGGCTACACCTTC. It codes for CASTGRDSNYGYTF.